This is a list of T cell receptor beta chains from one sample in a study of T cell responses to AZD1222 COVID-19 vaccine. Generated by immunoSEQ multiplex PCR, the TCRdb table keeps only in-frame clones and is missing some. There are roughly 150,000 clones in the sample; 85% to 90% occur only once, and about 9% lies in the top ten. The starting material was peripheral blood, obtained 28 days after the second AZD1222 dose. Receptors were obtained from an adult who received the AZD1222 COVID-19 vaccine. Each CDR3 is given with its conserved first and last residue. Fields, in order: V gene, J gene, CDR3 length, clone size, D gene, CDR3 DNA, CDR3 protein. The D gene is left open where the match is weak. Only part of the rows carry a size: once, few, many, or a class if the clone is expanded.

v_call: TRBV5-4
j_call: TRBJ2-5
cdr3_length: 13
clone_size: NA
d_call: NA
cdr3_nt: TGTGCCAGCAGCTTACAGGCAGGAGAGACCCAGTACTTC
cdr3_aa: CASSLQAGETQYF

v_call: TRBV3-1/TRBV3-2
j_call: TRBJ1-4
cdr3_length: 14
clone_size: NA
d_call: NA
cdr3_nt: TGTGCCAGCAGCCAAAGGACGATTAATGAAAAACTGTTTTTT
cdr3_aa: CASSQRTINEKLFF

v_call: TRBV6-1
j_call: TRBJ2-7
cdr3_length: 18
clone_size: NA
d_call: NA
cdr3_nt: TGTGCCAGCAGTGAAATCATGGAGAGTGGCAGGATCTCCTACGAGCAGTACTTC
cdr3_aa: CASSEIMESGRISYEQYF

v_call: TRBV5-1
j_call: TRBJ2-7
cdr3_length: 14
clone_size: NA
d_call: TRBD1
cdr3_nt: TGCGCCAGCAGGCCCGGGACAGGAACCTACGAGCAGTACTTC
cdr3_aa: CASRPGTGTYEQYF

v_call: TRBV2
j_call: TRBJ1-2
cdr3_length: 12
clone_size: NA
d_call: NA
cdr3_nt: TGTGCCAGCAAAACAGTTAACTATGGCTACACCTTC
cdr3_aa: CASKTVNYGYTF

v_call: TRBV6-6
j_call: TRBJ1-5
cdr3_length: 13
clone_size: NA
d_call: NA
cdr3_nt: TGTGCCAGCAGTTATGGCAGTGGCCAGCCCCAGCATTTT
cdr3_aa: CASSYGSGQPQHF

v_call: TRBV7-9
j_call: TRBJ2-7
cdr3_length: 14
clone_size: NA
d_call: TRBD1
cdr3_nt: TGTGCCAGCAGCCGAGAACAGGGGGGCTACGAGCAGTACTTC
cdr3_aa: CASSREQGGYEQYF

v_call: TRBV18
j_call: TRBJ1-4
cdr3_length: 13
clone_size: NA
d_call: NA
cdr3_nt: TGTGCCAGCTCCCTAGACCTTAATGAAAAACTGTTTTTT
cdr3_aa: CASSLDLNEKLFF

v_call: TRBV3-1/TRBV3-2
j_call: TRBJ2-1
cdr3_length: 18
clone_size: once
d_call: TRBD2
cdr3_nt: TGTGCCAGCAGCTCCGGGACTAGCGGACCTAGCTCCTACAATGAGCAGTTCTTC
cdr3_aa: CASSSGTSGPSSYNEQFF

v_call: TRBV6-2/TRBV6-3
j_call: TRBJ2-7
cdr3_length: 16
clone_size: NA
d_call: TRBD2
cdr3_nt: TGTGCCAGCAGTTACCGGGAGGGTTCAGTCGCTTACGAGCAGTACTTC
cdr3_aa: CASSYREGSVAYEQYF